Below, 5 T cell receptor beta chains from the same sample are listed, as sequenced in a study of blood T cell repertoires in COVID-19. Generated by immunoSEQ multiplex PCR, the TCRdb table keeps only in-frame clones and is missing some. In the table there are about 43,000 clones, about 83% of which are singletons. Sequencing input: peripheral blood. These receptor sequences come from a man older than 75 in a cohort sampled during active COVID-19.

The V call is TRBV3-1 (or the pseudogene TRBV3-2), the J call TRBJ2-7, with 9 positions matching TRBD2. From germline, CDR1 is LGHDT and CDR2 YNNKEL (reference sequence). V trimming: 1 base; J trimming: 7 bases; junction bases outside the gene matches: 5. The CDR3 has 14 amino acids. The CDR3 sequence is CASSQGTSALEQYF. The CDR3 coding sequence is TGTGCCAGCAGCCAAGGGACTAGCGCCCTAGAGCAGTACTTC.

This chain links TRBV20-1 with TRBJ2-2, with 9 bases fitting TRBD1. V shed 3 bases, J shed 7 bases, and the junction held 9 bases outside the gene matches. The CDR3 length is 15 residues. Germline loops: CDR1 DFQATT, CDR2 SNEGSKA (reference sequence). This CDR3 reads CSASLDRGKSGELFF. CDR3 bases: TGCAGTGCTAGTCTCGACAGGGGGAAGAGCGGGGAGCTGTTTTTT.

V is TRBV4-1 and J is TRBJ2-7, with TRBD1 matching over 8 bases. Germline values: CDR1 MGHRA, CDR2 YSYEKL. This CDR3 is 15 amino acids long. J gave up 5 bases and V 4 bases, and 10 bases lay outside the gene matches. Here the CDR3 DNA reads TGCGCCAGCAGCCTCCCAAACAGGGGGTTCGACGAGCAGTACTTC. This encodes CASSLPNRGFDEQYF.

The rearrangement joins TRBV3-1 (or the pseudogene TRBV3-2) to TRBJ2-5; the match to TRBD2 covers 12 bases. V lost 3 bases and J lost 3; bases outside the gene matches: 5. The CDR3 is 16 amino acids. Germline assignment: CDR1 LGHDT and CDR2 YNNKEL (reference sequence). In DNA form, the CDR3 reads TGTGCCAGCAGCCAGCCGGGACTAGCGGGCAAAGAGACCCAGTACTTC. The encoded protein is CASSQPGLAGKETQYF.

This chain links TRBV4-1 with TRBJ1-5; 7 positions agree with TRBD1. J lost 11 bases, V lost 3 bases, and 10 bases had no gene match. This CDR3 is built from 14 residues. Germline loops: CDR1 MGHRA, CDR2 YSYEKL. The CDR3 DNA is TGCGCCAGCAGCCAGACAGGGTCTTATCGGACCCAGCATTTT. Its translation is CASSQTGSYRTQHF.